The text below deals with one TCR beta chain. The data were taken from a study of blood T cell repertoires in COVID-19. Turning to the study itself: PBMCs, B-cell-depleted T cells, or T cells were the source of the cDNA or gDNA that made up the material.

Assay used: immunoSEQ multiplex PCR; TCRdb lists only in-frame clones, some missing. This table holds roughly 290,000 clones, more than 70% found once. The CDR3 is made up of 15 amino acids. The ends lost 0 bases at V and 10 bases at J; junction bases unmatched: 7. From germline, CDR1 is SGDLS and CDR2 YYNGEE. The sample taken for sequencing was peripheral blood. The TCR was taken from a woman aged 45 to 65 who had recovered from COVID-19. The chain combines TRBV9 with TRBJ2-1; TRBD2 matches 10 bases. CDR3 sequence (DNA): TGTGCCAGCAGCGTAGTTAGCGGGGGGCCACTCGAGCAGTTCTTC. This gives the protein CASSVVSGGPLEQFF.